This T cell receptor beta chain is from a study of technical replicates of blood from several donors. The CDR3 sequence is 15 residues long. Per germline, CDR1 SNHLY and CDR2 FYNNEI. Trimming stripped 8 bases from V and 0 bases from J, with 14 bases between. Profiling relied on immunoSEQ multiplex PCR, and the TCRdb table lists in-frame clones only, not all of them. The table lists 60,000 to 85,000 clones, approximately 97% of them singletons. The sequenced sample was T cells isolated from PBMCs. The source of this sequence is a human donor in good health. The chain is built from TRBV2 and TRBJ2-1, with a tentative D call TRBD1 (7 bases). The CDR3 bases are TGTGCCAGCGGGCAGGGGGGCAGCTCCTACAATGAGCAGTTCTTC. Its protein is CASGQGGSSYNEQFF.